The 23 T cell receptor beta chains reported below all come from one sample, sequenced in a study of cytomegalovirus exposure and HLA in healthy donors. The study ran its PCR with 60 Vbeta and 13 Jbeta primers. Assay: immunoSEQ multiplex PCR; the TCRdb copy retains only in-frame clones and omits some. The sample lists 55,000 to 80,000 clones, around four fifths occurring once. Sequencing was performed on PBMCs. The receptors derive from a woman aged 25 to 39 in good health and CMV-seropositive.

The V and J genes are TRBV2 and TRBJ1-5, with D possibly being TRBD1 (6 bases). CDR3 length: 12 amino acids. The germline gives CDR1 SNHLY, CDR2 FYNNEI. Trimming stripped 8 bases from V and 3 bases from J, with 8 bases between. CDR3 bases: TGTGCCAGCGGGACATTCAATCAGCCCCAGCATTTT. It encodes CASGTFNQPQHF.

This clone was seen a handful of times. The genes are TRBV28 and TRBJ2-7; TRBD1 aligns across 8 bases. Germline V gene lookup returns CDR1 MDHEN and CDR2 SYDVKM. J gave up 4 bases and V 5 bases, and 10 bases lay outside the gene matches. CDR3 length: 15 residues. CDR3 loop: CASSPSGTGRYEQYF. In nucleotides, the CDR3 is TGTGCCAGCAGTCCCTCCGGGACAGGTCGATACGAGCAGTACTTC.

This rearrangement joins TRBV30 to TRBJ1-5; possibly TRBD1 for D (5 bases). V was shortened by 0 bases and J by 4 bases, with 10 bases between the two germline ends. CDR3 length: 14 amino acids. From germline, CDR1 is GTSNPN and CDR2 SVGIG (reference sequence). The CDR3 here is CAWSVGGGNQPQHF. The CDR3 DNA follows: TGTGCCTGGAGTGTAGGTGGGGGGAATCAGCCCCAGCATTTT.

The rearrangement links TRBV10-2 to TRBJ2-7; 9 bases map to TRBD1. This CDR3 comprises 13 residues. The germline V gene has CDR1 WSHSY and CDR2 SAAADI. Unmatched junction bases numbered 4, after V lost 3 bases and J lost 7 bases. CDR3: CASSEQGAWEQYF. DNA of the CDR3: TGCGCCAGCAGTGAACAGGGGGCATGGGAGCAGTACTTC.

The rearrangement links TRBV29-1 to TRBJ2-1; D perhaps matches TRBD1 (7 bases). Trimming took 4 bases from V and 3 from J, leaving 19 bases between them. This CDR3 spans 16 amino acids. Germline V gene sequence: CDR1 SQVTM, CDR2 ANQGSEA. The chain's CDR3 is CSVARTGGVGYNEQFF. CDR3 DNA: TGCAGCGTTGCCCGGACAGGAGGGGTCGGCTACAATGAGCAGTTCTTC.

The CDR3 bases are TGTGCCTGGTCCTATGCGTATGGCTACACCTTC. Amino acids: CAWSYAYGYTF. J is TRBJ1-2 and V is TRBV30; no firm D call. Germline CDR1 is GTSNPN and CDR2 is SVGIG (reference sequence). The CDR3 has 11 amino acids. Trimming stripped 5 bases from V and 5 bases from J, with 9 bases between.

The chain carries TRBV5-1 and TRBJ1-3, with TRBD1 identical over 7 bases. This CDR3 has 16 amino acids. Trimming took 7 bases from V and 4 from J; bases not matched to a gene: 14. Germline CDR1 reads SGHRS; CDR2 reads YFSETQ. The CDR3, as DNA: TGCGCCAGCCGGACAGGCCACGAACTAGGCGGAAACACCATATATTTT. It translates to CASRTGHELGGNTIYF.

This clone was counted a few times. V usage is TRBV4-2 and J usage is TRBJ1-5; D gene ambiguous. V gave up 1 base and J gave up 1 base, with 5 bases separating them. Germline V gene sequence: CDR1 LGHNA, CDR2 YNFKEQ. CDR3 length: 14 amino acids. The CDR3 nucleotides are TGTGCCAGCAGCCAAGTCCGGAGCAATCAGCCCCAGCATTTT. It codes for CASSQVRSNQPQHF.

This clone was detected once. Other nucleotide sequences from this sample produce the same CDR3. The rearrangement uses TRBV29-1 and TRBJ2-7; 11 bases are shared with TRBD1. The CDR3 has 13 residues. Germline V gene lookup returns CDR1 SQVTM and CDR2 ANQGSEA. The V gene end was trimmed by 5 bases and the J gene end by 3 bases; junction bases not matched to a gene: 3. The CDR3 DNA reads TGCAGCGTTACCGGGACAGGGGGCTACGAGCAGTACTTC. As protein: CSVTGTGGYEQYF.

This sequence joins TRBV28 and TRBJ2-5; maybe TRBD2 (6 bases). Germline V gene lookup returns CDR1 MDHEN and CDR2 SYDVKM. V was clipped by 6 bases and J by 4 bases, with 21 bases between them. The CDR3 is 16 amino acids. CDR3 bases: TGTGCCAGCAGGTCTCCAGGGAGGCAGAAGGGAGAGACCCAGTACTTC. Translation gives CASRSPGRQKGETQYF.

A single count supports this clone. The rearrangement joins TRBV2 to TRBJ1-1; tentatively, D is TRBD1 (6 bases). There are 13 residues in the CDR3. Germline lookup yields CDR1 SNHLY and CDR2 FYNNEI. V shed 8 bases and J shed 11 bases, with 21 bases lying between them. This CDR3 reads CASLRGPESIAFF. CDR3 nucleotide sequence: TGTGCCAGCCTCAGGGGCCCGGAATCGATTGCTTTCTTT. The full variable domain, its missing parts supplied by reference TRBV2 and TRBJ1-1, is EPEVTQTPSHQVTQMGQEVILRCVPISNHLYFYWYRQILGQKVEFLVSFYNNEISEKSEIFDDQFSVERPDGSNFTLKIRSTKLEDSAMYFCASLRGPESIAFFGQGTRLTVV.

This clone was observed a handful of times. This chain joins TRBV9 and TRBJ1-3, with TRBD1 identical over 7 bases. CDR1 and CDR2 from the germline V gene are SGDLS and YYNGEE. The CDR3 extends over 18 amino acids. Trimming cost V 3 bases and J 0 bases; bases outside gene matches: 12. DNA for the CDR3: TGTGCCAGCAGCGGCTACAGGGGCCGAAGCCTCTCTGGAAACACCATATATTTT. Its translation is CASSGYRGRSLSGNTIYF.

In its sample, this clone was seen a few times. The chain is built from TRBV6-6 and TRBJ2-1, with TRBD1 matching 8 bases. V shed 7 bases and J 9 bases; nucleotides not matched to a gene: 11. Germline loops: CDR1 MNHNY, CDR2 SVGAGI (reference sequence). The CDR3 has 14 amino acids. CDR3 amino acids: CASIRQGPQSEQFF. The CDR3 DNA follows: TGTGCCAGCATACGACAGGGGCCGCAGAGTGAGCAGTTCTTC.

The chain employs TRBV6-5 and TRBJ1-5, with a possible D match to TRBD1 (5 bases). Germline assignment: CDR1 MNHEY and CDR2 SVGAGI. Deletions cut 6 bases from V and 0 bases from J, with 9 bases between. The CDR3 is 14 amino acids. CDR3 DNA sequence: TGTGCCAGCAGACTTGACAGTAGCAATCAGCCCCAGCATTTT. Translation: CASRLDSSNQPQHF.

The chain employs TRBV5-6 and TRBJ2-7; D perhaps matches TRBD2 (6 bases). The germline CDR1 and CDR2 sequences are SGHDT and YYEEEE. Between the trimmed V and J ends, which lost 0 bases and 6 bases, there was a span of 7 bases. The CDR3 has 12 residues. CDR3 in amino acids: CASSLVGGEQYF. CDR3 bases: TGTGCCAGCAGCTTGGTGGGGGGCGAGCAGTACTTC.

In its sample, this clone was seen once. The V gene is TRBV7-2, the J gene TRBJ1-5; D gene unclear. V was shortened by 4 bases and J by 6 bases, with 16 bases between the two germline ends. Germline V CDR1 and CDR2: SGHTA, FQGNSA. This CDR3 spans 15 amino acids. The DNA for the CDR3 is TGTGCCAGCAGCTCCAGCGGCGGGCGAGCTCAGCCCCAGCATTTT. Amino acid sequence: CASSSSGGRAQPQHF.

The chain has TRBV5-1 and TRBJ2-7, with D possibly matching TRBD2 (6 bases). V was cut by 0 bases and J by 4 bases, with 11 bases left in between. The germline CDR1 and CDR2 sequences are SGHRS and YFSETQ. This CDR3 has 14 amino acids. The CDR3 protein is CASSLGGTPYEQYF. CDR3 nucleotides: TGCGCCAGCAGCTTGGGCGGGACGCCTTACGAGCAGTACTTC.

V gene TRBV9 combines with J gene TRBJ2-1, with TRBD2 matching 10 bases. J gave up 6 bases and V 10 bases, and 10 bases lay outside the gene matches. This CDR3 is built from 14 residues. Per the germline V gene, CDR1 is SGDLS and CDR2 is YYNGEE. CDR3 in DNA: TGTGCCTCTTCTAGCGGGAGAGGAGGCAATGAGCAGTTCTTC. This gives the protein CASSSGRGGNEQFF.

There are a few counts of this clone. This chain joins TRBV28 and TRBJ1-5; D might be TRBD1 (6 bases). The germline V gene has CDR1 MDHEN and CDR2 SYDVKM. This CDR3 has 16 amino acids. The germline V and J ends were trimmed by 5 bases and 5 bases, with 19 bases remaining between them. The CDR3 reads CASSVGSSTGHQPQHF. The CDR3 DNA reads as TGTGCCAGCAGTGTTGGTTCTTCGACAGGCCATCAGCCCCAGCATTTT.

This clone was detected a few times. The chain links TRBV6-5 to TRBJ1-1; D call uncertain. The length of the CDR3 is 14 residues. CDR1 is MNHEY and CDR2 is SVGAGI in the germline V gene. V dropped 0 bases and J dropped 5 bases, with 10 bases sitting between them. DNA for the CDR3: TGTGCCAGCAGTTACTCGTCGGGTGCAACTGAAGCTTTCTTT. Encoded protein: CASSYSSGATEAFF.

V usage is TRBV9 and J usage is TRBJ2-1; D possibly corresponds to TRBD2 (5 bases). Germline CDR1 is SGDLS and CDR2 is YYNGEE. This CDR3 region has 14 residues. With 4 bases removed from V and 8 bases from J, the gap between germline ends came to 16 bases. CDR3 in DNA: TGTGCCAGCAGCCCTGAGGACTCCGTCTATGAGCAGTTCTTC. Protein: CASSPEDSVYEQFF.

The genes are TRBV20-1 and TRBJ2-1; D not resolved. Germline loops: CDR1 DFQATT, CDR2 SNEGSKA (reference sequence). The CDR3 is 11 amino acids. CDR3 nucleotide sequence: TGCAGCTACCTGGGCCGGAATGAGCAGTTCTTC. This sequence encodes CSYLGRNEQFF.

The sample holds one count of this clone. The gene calls are TRBV6-5 and TRBJ2-5; tentative D call: TRBD2 (6 bases). Trimming shortened V by 6 bases and J by 11 bases, and 19 bases separated the two germline ends. Germline CDR1 and CDR2: MNHEY and SVGAGI. This CDR3 is 13 amino acids long. CDR3 DNA: TGTGCCAGCAGGTCCGGGACTGGTAATCATCAGTACTTC. This codes for CASRSGTGNHQYF.